This T cell receptor (beta chain) was captured in a study of regulatory T cells in long-lasting Graves disease. This clonotype was observed a handful of times. Antigen specificity is unknown. Assembly of TCR beta libraries relied on iRepertoire HTBI primers together with Arm-PCR of CDR3 regions. Original processing methods: Across all samples, approximately 64 TRBV segments and around 14 TRBJ segments were identified. TCRdb itself ran the multiplex PCR reads through MiXCR, one entry per CDR3 protein. V and J calls and clone size were set by TCRdb, not the authors. The sample yields 200,000 to 250,000 distinct CDR3 sequences, about 18% seen once. Overall study findings and caveats: Rather than thyroid tissue, only peripheral blood underwent study. The study found TRBV28, TRBJ1-2 and TRBJ2-5 favored in persistent disease.

Time point given: newly diagnosed GD, antithyroid drugs for less than 3 months. PBMCs were the source of the RNA used for TCR sequencing. In this cohort, patients came from an endocrinology department located in Xi'an, China. Trimming removed 5 bases from V and 6 bases from J; junction bases left unmatched: 7. CDR3 length: 15 amino acids. The germline V gene has CDR1 SNHLY and CDR2 FYNNEI. This specimen consisted of peripheral blood mononuclear cells (PBMCs), obtained at new diagnosis, from a patient treated with antithyroid drugs. The genes are TRBV2 and TRBJ2-2, with 9 positions matching TRBD2. The TCR originated in a female donor with Graves disease. The CDR3 region has the DNA TGTGCCAGCAGTTTTAGCGGGAGTAGCGCCGGGGAGCTGTTTTTT. Protein sequence: CASSFSGSSAGELFF. Based on the CDR3 plus reference TRBV2 and TRBJ2-2, the full variable domain is EPEVTQTPSHQVTQMGQEVILRCVPISNHLYFYWYRQILGQKVEFLVSFYNNEISEKSEIFDDQFSVERPDGSNFTLKIRSTKLEDSAMYFCASSFSGSSAGELFFGEGSRLTVL.